These 23 T cell receptor beta chains were sequenced from one sample in a study of blood T cell repertoires in COVID-19. Clones were sequenced by immunoSEQ multiplex PCR, and TCRdb holds only the in-frame ones, with some missing. This table has 200,000 to 250,000 clones, more than 75% appearing once. Sequencing was performed on peripheral blood. The origin of the receptors is a woman in her seventies with active or convalescent COVID-19.

The chain has TRBV3-1 (or the pseudogene TRBV3-2) and TRBJ1-2; 9 nucleotides line up with TRBD1. Germline values: CDR1 LGHDT, CDR2 YNNKEL (reference sequence). The V gene end was trimmed by 0 bases and the J gene end by 8 bases; junction bases not matched to a gene: 7. The CDR3 is made up of 15 amino acids. CDR3 amino acids: CASSQDQGQGVGYTF. The DNA of the CDR3 is TGTGCCAGCAGCCAAGATCAGGGACAGGGCGTCGGCTACACCTTC.

This chain uses TRBV9 with TRBJ1-2, with D perhaps matching TRBD1 (6 bases). V gave up 5 bases and J gave up 10 bases, with 21 bases separating them. The germline CDR1 and CDR2 sequences are SGDLS and YYNGEE. The CDR3 length is 14 residues. The CDR3 nucleotides are TGTGCCAGCAGGGGGAGGGGGACACTGCATGACTACACCTTC. It is translated as CASRGRGTLHDYTF.

The J gene is TRBJ2-1, the V gene TRBV5-1; 7 bases match TRBD2. There are 15 residues in the CDR3. Germline V CDR1 and CDR2: SGHRS, YFSETQ. V dropped 2 bases and J dropped 6; count of bases not matched to a gene: 8. As DNA, the CDR3 is TGCGCCAGCAGCTTTCCCAGCGGGGCCCTCAATGAGCAGTTCTTC. Encoded protein: CASSFPSGALNEQFF.

The rearrangement links TRBV14 to TRBJ1-1; D is undetermined. The CDR3 is 17 residues long. The germline V gene encodes CDR1 SGHDN and CDR2 FVKESK. V lost 7 bases to trimming and J lost 0 bases, with 21 bases between them. The CDR3 here is CASTEAPPGLVNTEAFF. CDR3 in DNA: TGTGCCAGCACCGAAGCCCCACCAGGACTCGTGAACACTGAAGCTTTCTTT.

This chain uses TRBV15 with TRBJ2-3; perhaps TRBD1 as D (5 bases). Germline V gives CDR1 LNHNV, CDR2 YYDKDF (reference sequence). This CDR3 has 15 residues. V lost 0 bases, J lost 5 bases, and 12 bases lay in between. CDR3 amino acids: CATSREGLGKDTQYF. The CDR3, as DNA: TGTGCCACCAGCAGAGAGGGGCTAGGGAAAGATACGCAGTATTTT.

The chain uses TRBV13 and TRBJ1-2, with 8 bases aligning to TRBD1. CDR1 is PRHDT and CDR2 is FYEKMQ in the germline V gene (reference sequence). The CDR3 runs to 12 residues. Trimming removed 8 bases from V and 3 bases from J; junction bases left unmatched: 2. The CDR3 DNA follows: TGTGCCAGCCAGGGGGCAGACTATGGCTACACCTTC. As protein: CASQGADYGYTF.

Only one count was recorded for this clone. The chain joins TRBV12-3 or TRBV12-4 to TRBJ2-1; 13 bases are shared with TRBD2. The CDR3 spans 13 residues. With 8 bases clipped from V and 9 bases from J, the junction kept 4 bases outside the gene matches. The CDR3 DNA sequence: TGTGCCAGCGGGACTAGCGGGGTTGGTGAGCAGTTCTTC. As protein: CASGTSGVGEQFF.

V gene TRBV7-3 combines with J gene TRBJ2-2, with 15 bases identical to TRBD2. From germline, CDR1 is SGHTA and CDR2 FQGTGA. V dropped 4 bases and J dropped 0; count of bases not matched to a gene: 3. This CDR3 is 18 amino acids long. This chain's CDR3 is CASSWTSGGAANTGELFF. CDR3 nucleotide sequence: TGTGCCAGCAGCTGGACTAGCGGGGGGGCCGCGAACACCGGGGAGCTGTTTTTT.

The CDR3 DNA is TGTGCCACCAGTGATTGGACAGGGGGTCGCTCTGGGGCCAACGTCCTGACTTTC. This sequence encodes CATSDWTGGRSGANVLTF. This chain joins TRBV24-1 and TRBJ2-6; TRBD1 matches 10 bases. The V gene end was trimmed by 2 bases and the J gene end by 0 bases; junction bases not matched to a gene: 3. CDR1 is KGHDR, CDR2 SFDVKD, per germline. The CDR3 totals 18 residues.

This sequence joins TRBV10-3 and TRBJ1-3; possible D gene TRBD1, 6 bases. Trimming took off 0 bases at V and 1 base at J, with 16 bases between the two ends. Germline-derived CDR1 and CDR2 are ENHRY and SYGVKD. This CDR3 region has 18 residues. CDR3 protein: CAISESIVRGASGNTIYF. The CDR3 DNA follows: TGTGCCATCAGTGAGTCAATCGTCAGGGGCGCATCTGGAAACACCATATATTTT.

This rearrangement joins TRBV9 to TRBJ1-1; weak D call: TRBD1 (6 bases). V dropped 3 bases and J dropped 5 bases, with 20 bases sitting between them. Germline V CDR1 and CDR2: SGDLS, YYNGEE. This CDR3 comprises 16 residues. CDR3: CASSANLQGVGTEAFF. The CDR3 region has the DNA TGTGCCAGCAGCGCGAATTTACAGGGTGTAGGGACTGAAGCTTTCTTT.

V gene TRBV5-8 combines with J gene TRBJ1-5, with D unclear. Trimming shortened V by 4 bases and J by 3 bases, and 11 bases separated the two germline ends. Looked up from germline, CDR1 is SGHTS and CDR2 is YDEGEE. The CDR3 is 14 amino acids. The CDR3 protein is CASSIGGINQPQHF. CDR3 in DNA: TGTGCCAGCAGCATCGGAGGGATCAATCAGCCCCAGCATTTT.

This clone turned up a few times. This sequence joins TRBV6-6 and TRBJ1-2; 7 bases are a match to TRBD1. The CDR3 extends over 13 amino acids. Germline V gene lookup returns CDR1 MNHNY and CDR2 SVGAGI (reference sequence). The trim removed 7 bases at V and 6 bases at J, leaving 8 bases unmatched. The CDR3 protein is CASTPNRGHGYTF. CDR3 DNA: TGTGCCAGCACTCCGAACAGGGGCCATGGCTACACCTTC.

The chain employs TRBV19 and TRBJ2-2; possibly TRBD2 for D (5 bases). Germline V gene data show CDR1 as LNHDA and CDR2 as SQIVND (reference sequence). The CDR3 totals 13 residues. Trimming left V 1 base short and J 7 bases short, with 7 bases between. CDR3 protein: CASSIGGGGELFF. CDR3 nucleotide sequence: TGTGCCAGTAGTATAGGAGGAGGCGGGGAGCTGTTTTTT. The full variable domain, rest sourced from reference TRBV19 and TRBJ2-2, is DGGITQSPKYLFRKEGQNVTLSCEQNLNHDAMYWYRQDPGQGLRLIYYSQIVNDFQKGDIAEGYSVSREKKESFPLTVTSAQKNPTAFYLCASSIGGGGELFFGEGSRLTVL.

The V and J genes are TRBV25-1 and TRBJ2-1; TRBD2 aligns across 8 bases. The CDR3 is 15 amino acids. Trimming cost V 7 bases and J 7 bases; bases outside gene matches: 12. CDR1 MGHDK and CDR2 SYGVNS come from the germline V gene. Written as DNA, the CDR3 is TGTGCCAGCACCAAACGGGCGGGGGGCCATAATGAGCAGTTCTTC. This encodes CASTKRAGGHNEQFF.

The gene calls are TRBV7-3 and TRBJ1-1; 8 bases match TRBD1. V shed 5 bases and J 1 base; nucleotides not matched to a gene: 15. The CDR3 spans 18 residues. Germline CDR1 reads SGHTA; CDR2 reads FQGTGA. CDR3 region: CASSQRTQGARKNTEAFF. CDR3 nucleotides: TGTGCCAGCAGCCAAAGAACTCAGGGGGCTCGGAAGAACACTGAAGCTTTCTTT.

This chain uses TRBV3-1 (or the pseudogene TRBV3-2) with TRBJ2-7; D is ambiguous. Trimming took off 0 bases at V and 4 bases at J, with 10 bases between the two ends. Germline V CDR1 and CDR2: LGHDT, YNNKEL (reference sequence). CDR3 size: 14 residues. The CDR3 here is CASSQDSISYEQYF. In DNA form, the CDR3 reads TGTGCCAGCAGCCAAGATAGCATCTCTTACGAGCAGTACTTC.

The chain's CDR3 is CASTPGGSQETQYF. In nucleotides, the CDR3 is TGTGCCAGCACCCCAGGAGGGTCCCAAGAGACCCAGTACTTC. The chain uses TRBV27 and TRBJ2-5; D perhaps matches TRBD2 (6 bases). Germline V gene sequence: CDR1 MNHEY, CDR2 SMNVEV (reference sequence). V was clipped by 7 bases and J by 1 base, with 13 bases between them. This CDR3 is 14 amino acids long.

There are a few counts of this clone. The chain combines TRBV4-3 with TRBJ1-2; TRBD1 aligns across 10 bases. The CDR3 sequence is 17 residues long. Germline values: CDR1 LGHNA, CDR2 YSLEER. Trimming cost V 0 bases and J 8 bases; bases outside gene matches: 12. As DNA, the CDR3 is TGCGCCAGCAGCCAAGATCTAGGGACAGGGGAATCCGGGGGCTACACCTTC. Protein: CASSQDLGTGESGGYTF.

The rearrangement joins TRBV6-2 or TRBV6-3 to TRBJ1-5; D not certain. V shed 5 bases and J shed 2 bases, with 13 bases lying between them. In germline, CDR1 is MNHEY, CDR2 SVGEGT. The CDR3 is 15 amino acids. CDR3 protein: CASSTSPGGNQPQHF. The DNA for the CDR3 is TGTGCCAGCAGTACCTCCCCAGGCGGCAATCAGCCCCAGCATTTT.

The chain combines TRBV6-2 or TRBV6-3 with TRBJ1-3; the match to TRBD1 covers 7 bases. V trimming: 5 bases; J trimming: 1 base; junction bases outside the gene matches: 2. The CDR3 totals 14 residues. CDR1 and CDR2 (germline): MNHEY, SVGEGT. CDR3 amino acids: CASSAGQSGNTIYF. As DNA, the CDR3 is TGTGCCAGCAGTGCGGGACAGTCTGGAAACACCATATATTTT.

V gene TRBV24-1 combines with J gene TRBJ1-2; D is undetermined. Germline values: CDR1 KGHDR, CDR2 SFDVKD. Trimming took off 5 bases at V and 6 bases at J, with 9 bases between the two ends. The CDR3 is 12 residues long. CDR3: CATSGGWDGYTF. The CDR3 bases are TGTGCCACCAGTGGAGGCTGGGATGGCTACACCTTC.

V is TRBV11-2 and J is TRBJ2-2; 11 bases are shared with TRBD2. Germline CDR1 and CDR2: SGHAT and FQNNGV. The CDR3 is 15 residues long. V lost 3 bases, J lost 6 bases, and 3 bases stayed unmatched. The CDR3 DNA reads TGTGCCAGCAGCTTGAGTAGCGGGGGGGCCGGGGAGCTGTTTTTT. Residues: CASSLSSGGAGELFF.